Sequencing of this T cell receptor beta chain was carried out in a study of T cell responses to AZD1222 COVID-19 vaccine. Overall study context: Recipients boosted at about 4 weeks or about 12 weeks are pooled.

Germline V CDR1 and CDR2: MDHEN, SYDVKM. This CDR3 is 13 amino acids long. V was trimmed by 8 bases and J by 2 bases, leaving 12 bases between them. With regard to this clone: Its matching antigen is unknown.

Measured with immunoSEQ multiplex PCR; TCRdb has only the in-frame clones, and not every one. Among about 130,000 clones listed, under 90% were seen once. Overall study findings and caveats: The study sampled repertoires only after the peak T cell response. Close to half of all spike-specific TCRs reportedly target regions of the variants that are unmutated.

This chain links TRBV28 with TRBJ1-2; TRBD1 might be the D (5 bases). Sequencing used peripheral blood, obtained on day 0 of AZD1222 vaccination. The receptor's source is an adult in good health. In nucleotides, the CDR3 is TGTGCCAGCGAGGGGCTGCCAAACTATGGCTACACCTTC. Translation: CASEGLPNYGYTF.